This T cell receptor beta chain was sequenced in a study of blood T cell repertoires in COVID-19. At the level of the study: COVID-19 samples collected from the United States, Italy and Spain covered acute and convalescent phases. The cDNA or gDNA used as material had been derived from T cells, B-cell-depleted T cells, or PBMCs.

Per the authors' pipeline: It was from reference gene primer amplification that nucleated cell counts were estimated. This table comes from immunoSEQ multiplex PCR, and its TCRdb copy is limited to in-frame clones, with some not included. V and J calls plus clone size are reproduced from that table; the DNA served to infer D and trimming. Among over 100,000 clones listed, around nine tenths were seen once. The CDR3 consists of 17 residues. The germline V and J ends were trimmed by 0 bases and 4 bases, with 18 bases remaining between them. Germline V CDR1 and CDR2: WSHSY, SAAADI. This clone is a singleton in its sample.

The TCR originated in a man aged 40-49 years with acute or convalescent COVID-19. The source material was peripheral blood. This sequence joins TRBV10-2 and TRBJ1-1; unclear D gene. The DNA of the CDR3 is TGCGCCAGCAGTGAGTCAGGGCTGAGGGTTAGGGTCACTGAAGCTTTCTTT. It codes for CASSESGLRVRVTEAFF.